Listed here are 27 T cell receptor beta chains from one sample, sequenced in a study of T cells in Graves' hyperthyroidism and ophthalmopathy. The source material, RNA transcripts, was used to amplify TCR beta CDR3 regions. With the HTBI primer set, the TCR CDR3 went through a first round of RT-PCR. MiXCR was run by TCRdb on the multiplex PCR reads, yielding one entry per CDR3 protein. The sample includes approximately 590,000 distinct CDR3 sequences, under 60% of them seen just once. Source material: peripheral blood or thyroid tissue (not recorded which). These receptors all stem from a woman aged 18-29 years with Graves' hyperthyroidism.

This clonotype was counted a few times. V gene TRBV10-1 combines with J gene TRBJ1-5, with D tentatively TRBD1 (6 bases). The V end lost 6 bases, the J end lost 1 base, and 16 bases lay between the germline ends. CDR1 WNHNN and CDR2 SYGVQD come from the germline V gene (reference sequence). The CDR3 contains 16 residues. CDR3 nucleotide sequence: TGCGCCAGCAGGACAACCGGGACACTCAGCAATCAGCCCCAGCATTTT. Its translation: CASRTTGTLSNQPQHF.

This clonotype was recorded many times. This sequence joins TRBV20-1 and TRBJ2-7; 8 bases align to TRBD2. CDR3 length: 14 amino acids. Germline V gene lookup returns CDR1 DFQATT and CDR2 SNEGSKA (reference sequence). V gave up 0 bases and J gave up 4 bases; unmatched junction bases: 5. The CDR3 region has the DNA TGCAGTGCTAGAGATACGGGAGGGCGTTACGAGCAGTACTTC. It is translated as CSARDTGGRYEQYF.

About this clonotype itself: A single base separates this from a much larger clone, so it may be a read error. The rearrangement links TRBV7-6 to TRBJ2-7; D is perhaps TRBD2 (5 bases). Germline V CDR1 and CDR2: SGHVS, FNYEAQ. The CDR3 is made up of 13 amino acids. The CDR3 loop reads CAGSLEVRYEQYF. CDR3 nucleotide sequence: TGCGCCGGCAGCTTGGAGGTCCGCTACGAGCAGTACTTC.

This clonotype came up a few times. In DNA, the CDR3 is TGTGCCAGCAGCTTGGTTCAGTACCAAGAGACCCAGTACTTC. Translated: CASSLVQYQETQYF. This chain joins TRBV7-3 and TRBJ2-5; D not certain. Looked up from germline, CDR1 is SGHTA and CDR2 is FQGTGA. Trimming left V 3 bases short and J 0 bases short, with 8 bases between. The CDR3 extends over 14 amino acids. Full variable domain (remainder filled in from reference TRBV7-3 and TRBJ2-5): GAGVSQTPSNKVTEKGKYVELRCDPISGHTALYWYRQSLGQGPEFLIYFQGTGAADDSGLPNDRFFAVRPEGSVSTLKIQRTERGDSAVYLCASSLVQYQETQYFGPGTRLLVL.

The V call is TRBV25-1, the J call TRBJ1-6; D possibly corresponds to TRBD1 (6 bases). This CDR3 region has 14 residues. With 5 bases removed from V and 10 bases from J, the gap between germline ends came to 15 bases. Germline V gene sequence: CDR1 MGHDK, CDR2 SYGVNS. The CDR3 reads CASSWAGEGSPLHF. Written as DNA, the CDR3 is TGTGCCAGCAGTTGGGCAGGGGAAGGCTCACCCCTCCACTTT.

The chain joins TRBV7-3 to TRBJ1-1; TRBD1 aligns across 10 bases. The CDR3 extends over 15 amino acids. With 5 bases clipped from V and 5 bases from J, the junction kept 8 bases outside the gene matches. Germline CDR1 and CDR2: SGHTA and FQGTGA. The CDR3 nucleotides read TGTGCCAGCAGCATAAACGGGACAGGGGATACTGAAGCTTTCTTT. Translated, it gives CASSINGTGDTEAFF.

Concerning this clonotype: The CDR3 ends on some other residue instead of the conserved phenylalanine or tryptophan, so this is likely a read error. The chain couples TRBV6-1 to TRBJ2-7; TRBD2 matches at 8 bases. This CDR3 contains 13 residues. V lost 5 bases to trimming and J lost 3 bases; unmatched junction nucleotides: 3. Germline V gives CDR1 MNHNS, CDR2 SASEGT. CDR3 DNA: TGTGCCAGCAGTCGGGGGGGTATCTACGAGCAGTACCTT. Protein sequence: CASSRGGIYEQYL.

This clonotype has more than one count but fewer than ten. V is TRBV7-9 and J is TRBJ1-4; D may be TRBD1 (5 bases). The CDR3 has 14 residues. Deletions cut 5 bases from V and 5 bases from J, with 12 bases between. Germline-derived CDR1 and CDR2 are SEHNR and FQNEAQ (reference sequence). CDR3 loop: CASSQQVLNEKLFF. CDR3 nucleotides: TGTGCCAGCAGCCAACAGGTCCTCAATGAAAAACTGTTTTTT.

The CDR3 reads CASSLTGGEILHF. Here the CDR3 DNA reads TGTGCCAGCAGCTTGACAGGGGGCGAAATCCTCCACTTT. V and J are TRBV5-4 and TRBJ1-6, with 9 bases aligning to TRBD1. Germline V CDR1 and CDR2: SGHNT, YYREEE (reference sequence). The CDR3 runs 13 residues. Trimming took 1 base from V and 15 from J; bases not matched to a gene: 5.

The chain couples TRBV10-3 to TRBJ2-6; D not certain. Germline V lookup: CDR1 ENHRY, CDR2 SYGVKD. The V end was cut by 0 bases, the J end by 3 bases, with 18 bases between. The CDR3 has 19 amino acids. CDR3 coding DNA: TGTGCCATCAGTGAGTCGAGGAACACTGAAGCTTATGGGGCCAACGTCCTGACTTTC. Protein sequence: CAISESRNTEAYGANVLTF.

In its sample, this clonotype was seen a few times. The chain joins TRBV2 to TRBJ2-7; 10 nucleotides match TRBD1. The CDR3 contains 14 residues. From germline, CDR1 is SNHLY and CDR2 FYNNEI. Unmatched junction bases numbered 8, after V lost 7 bases and J lost 5 bases. The CDR3 nucleotides are TGTGCCAGCATTCTGGACAGGGGGTACAACGAGCAGTACTTC. It translates to CASILDRGYNEQYF.

This clonotype was observed a few times. The chain carries TRBV7-2 and TRBJ2-6; either TRBD1 or TRBD2 may fit D (6 bases each). V lost 10 bases to trimming and J lost 2 bases, with 18 bases between them. There are 16 residues in the CDR3. Germline assignment: CDR1 SGHTA and CDR2 FQGNSA. CDR3 sequence (DNA): TGTGCCATCGCGGGGACATCCCCTCCTGGGGCCAACGTCCTGACTTTC. It translates to CAIAGTSPPGANVLTF.

This clonotype was seen many times. The rearrangement joins TRBV20-1 to TRBJ2-5; 8 nucleotides align to TRBD2. V shed 6 bases and J 1 base; nucleotides not matched to a gene: 7. The CDR3 is 14 amino acids. Germline CDR1 and CDR2: DFQATT and SNEGSKA (reference sequence). CDR3 sequence (DNA): TGCAGTGCACGAGTAGCGGGGCGCCAAGAGACCCAGTACTTC. Translation: CSARVAGRQETQYF.

This clonotype has more than one count but fewer than ten. This sequence joins TRBV14 and TRBJ1-4; TRBD1 matches at 8 bases. Trimming at V came to 2 bases and at J to 6 bases, leaving 5 bases not matched to a gene. CDR1 and CDR2 (germline): SGHDN, FVKESK. The CDR3 loop spans 15 amino acids. CDR3 amino acids: CASSQSYRGYEKLFF. The DNA of the CDR3 is TGTGCCAGCAGCCAAAGTTACAGGGGGTATGAAAAACTGTTTTTT.

This sequence joins TRBV7-9 and TRBJ1-2; perhaps TRBD1 as D (6 bases). Germline values: CDR1 SEHNR, CDR2 FQNEAQ (reference sequence). The CDR3 runs to 13 residues. V was cut by 6 bases and J by 4 bases, with 12 bases left in between. The CDR3 DNA follows: TGTGCCAGCAGAACGAAAGGGGGCTATGGCTACACCTTC. Protein product: CASRTKGGYGYTF.

The chain recombines TRBV3-1 with TRBJ2-7; the match to TRBD2 covers 14 bases. This CDR3 is 15 amino acids long. Germline V gene lookup returns CDR1 LGHDT and CDR2 YNNKEL (reference sequence). V lost 1 base to trimming and J lost 5 bases; unmatched junction nucleotides: 1. The CDR3: CASSQGTSGRNEQYF. The DNA of the CDR3 is TGTGCCAGCAGCCAAGGGACTAGCGGGAGGAACGAGCAGTACTTC.

Notes on this clonotype: Its ends do not fully match the called genes, so a read error is possible. V is TRBV7-6 and J is TRBJ2-7; D possibly matches TRBD1 or TRBD2 (5 bases each). Germline V CDR1 and CDR2: SGHVS, FNYEAQ. The CDR3 has 14 residues. The CDR3 spells CDSSLEQGRYEQYF. CDR3 bases: TGTGACAGCAGCTTAGAGCAGGGACGGTACGAGCAGTACTTC.

The chain carries TRBV5-1 and TRBJ2-6; TRBD2 matches at 9 bases. Germline V gene sequence: CDR1 SGHRS, CDR2 YFSETQ. CDR3 length: 17 residues. V was pared by 0 bases and J by 4 bases, with 5 bases of the junction left unmatched. CDR3 sequence (DNA): TGCGCCAGCAGCTTGGTAGCGGGAGTTTCCGGGGCCAACGTCCTGACTTTC. This sequence encodes CASSLVAGVSGANVLTF.

This clonotype was counted only a few times. Because it lacks the conserved phenylalanine or tryptophan at the end, this CDR3 is likely a read error. It is unclear where the CDR3 begins or ends on the DNA, so no DNA is shown, and the CDR3 is as TCRdb lists it. The chain joins TRBV2 to TRBJ1-6. Germline CDR1 reads SNHLY; CDR2 reads FYNNEI. The CDR3 length is 8 residues, termini included. This chain's CDR3 is CASSDNRH.

This clonotype came up many times. The chain has TRBV29-1 and TRBJ1-1; D is uncertain. V lost 4 bases and J lost 2, with 8 bases in between. CDR1 SQVTM and CDR2 ANQGSEA come from the germline V gene. CDR3 length: 12 residues. The CDR3: CSVGQQNTEAFF. The DNA of the CDR3 is TGCAGCGTTGGACAACAAAACACTGAAGCTTTCTTT. Full variable domain (missing parts from reference TRBV29-1 and TRBJ1-1): SAVISQKPSRDICQRGTSLTIQCQVDSQVTMMFWYRQQPGQSLTLIATANQGSEATYESGFVIDKFPISRPNLTFSTLTVSNMSPEDSSIYLCSVGQQNTEAFFGQGTRLTVV.

The chain recombines TRBV7-8 with TRBJ1-1; 10 nucleotides line up with TRBD1. Germline CDR1 is SGHVS and CDR2 is FQNEAQ. Germline trimming cut 4 bases from V and 2 bases from J; bases unmatched to any gene: 10. The CDR3 totals 17 residues. The CDR3 sequence: CASSSHRDRGRNTEAFF. The CDR3 nucleotides read TGTGCCAGCAGCTCACACCGGGACAGGGGAAGAAACACTGAAGCTTTCTTT.

A single count supports this clonotype. The chain employs TRBV2 and TRBJ2-7; D gene ambiguous. The CDR3 is 12 amino acids. Trimming removed 1 base from V and 5 bases from J, with 6 bases in between. The germline V gene encodes CDR1 SNHLY and CDR2 FYNNEI. CDR3 sequence reads: CASSEDSHEQYF. CDR3 nucleotide sequence: TGTGCCAGCAGTGAAGATAGCCACGAGCAGTACTTC.

The chain combines TRBV7-8 with TRBJ2-7; TRBD2 matches 12 bases. CDR1 is SGHVS and CDR2 is FQNEAQ in the germline V gene. The CDR3 is 13 residues long. DNA of the CDR3: TGTGCTAGACTAGCGGGAGAGACCTACGAGCAGTACTTC. This translates into CARLAGETYEQYF.

The chain combines TRBV29-1 with TRBJ1-1; 7 bases match TRBD1. Germline V CDR1 and CDR2: SQVTM, ANQGSEA. The CDR3 has 11 residues. Losses at the gene ends were 5 bases for V and 5 bases for J; bases not matched to a gene: 2. The CDR3 region is CSVTTGTEAFF. Here the CDR3 DNA reads TGCAGCGTTACGACAGGGACTGAAGCTTTCTTT.

This clonotype came up many times. The rearrangement joins TRBV7-8 to TRBJ1-5; possible D gene TRBD1, 5 bases. This CDR3 contains 15 residues. Germline V lookup: CDR1 SGHVS, CDR2 FQNEAQ. With 5 bases removed from V and 7 bases from J, the gap between germline ends came to 18 bases. The CDR3 DNA sequence: TGTGCCAGCAGCCTTGATTTAGGGGCGAGGCAGCCCCAGCATTTT. Protein: CASSLDLGARQPQHF.

This sequence joins TRBV7-8 and TRBJ1-4; a possible D gene is TRBD1 (5 bases). Germline assignment: CDR1 SGHVS and CDR2 FQNEAQ. CDR3 length: 14 residues. Trimming took 2 bases from V and 8 from J, leaving 12 bases between them. CDR3 coding DNA: TGTGCCAGCAGCTTAACCCTCCGGGACGAAAAACTGTTTTTT. As protein: CASSLTLRDEKLFF.

There are a few counts of this clonotype. V is TRBV2 and J is TRBJ2-2; D is possibly TRBD2 (6 bases). With 8 bases removed from V and 1 base from J, the gap between germline ends came to 8 bases. There are 13 residues in the CDR3. Per the germline V gene, CDR1 is SNHLY and CDR2 is FYNNEI. In nucleotides, the CDR3 is TGTGCCAGCGGGCGGGAGAACACCGGGGAGCTGTTTTTT. The encoded protein is CASGRENTGELFF.